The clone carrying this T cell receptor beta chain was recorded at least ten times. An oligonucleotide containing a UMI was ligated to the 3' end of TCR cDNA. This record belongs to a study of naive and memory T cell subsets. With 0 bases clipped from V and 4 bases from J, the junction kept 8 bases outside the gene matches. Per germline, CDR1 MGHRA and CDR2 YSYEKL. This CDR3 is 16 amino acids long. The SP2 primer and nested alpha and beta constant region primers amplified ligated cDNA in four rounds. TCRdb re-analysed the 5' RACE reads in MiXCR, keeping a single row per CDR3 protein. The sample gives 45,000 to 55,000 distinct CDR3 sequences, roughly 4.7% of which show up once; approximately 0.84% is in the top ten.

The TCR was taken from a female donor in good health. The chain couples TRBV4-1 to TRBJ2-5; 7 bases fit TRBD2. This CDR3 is CASSQEGVAGRETQYF. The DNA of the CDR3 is TGCGCCAGCAGCCAAGAGGGAGTAGCGGGTCGAGAGACCCAGTACTTC.